This is a list of T cell receptor beta chains from one sample in a study of T cell clonotyping in hematopoietic cell transplantation. The protocol was immunoSEQ multiplex PCR, while the TCRdb copy is restricted to in-frame clones and leaves out a portion. The table lists around 4,900 clones, approximately 96% of them singletons. The specimen was PBMCs, collected 100 days after allogeneic stem cell transplant. These receptors originate from a male patient in his thirties or forties who had an allogeneic stem cell transplant from a related donor, so the T cells may come from the graft donor. Some clones in this sample may be carry-over from other donors' samples. The CDR3 runs from the conserved cysteine through the conserved F or W. D genes are given only for firm matches. Size is stated for part of the rows, as once, few or many counts, or as a class when the clone is expanded.

V,size,length,D,J,CDR3,DNA
TRBV5-6,-,15,-,TRBJ2-3,CASSLADASTDTQYF,TGTGCCAGCAGCTTGGCAGATGCTAGCACAGATACGCAGTATTTT
TRBV2,-,13,-,TRBJ1-4,CASSEAVIGKLFF,TGTGCCAGCAGTGAAGCGGTAATAGGAAAACTGTTTTTT
TRBV6-6,-,12,-,TRBJ1-2,CASGGTLYGYTF,TGTGCCAGCGGGGGGACACTCTATGGCTACACCTTC
TRBV10-3,-,12,TRBD1,TRBJ1-1,CAISGTGDEAFF,TGTGCCATCAGTGGGACAGGGGACGAAGCTTTCTTT
TRBV11-2,-,15,-,TRBJ2-1,CASSLTPQFYNEQFF,TGTGCCAGCAGCTTAACCCCCCAGTTCTACAATGAGCAGTTCTTC
TRBV11-2,-,15,-,TRBJ1-6,CASSLDQDGDSPLHF,TGTGCCAGCAGCTTAGATCAGGACGGAGATTCACCCCTCCACTTT
TRBV28,once,14,TRBD2,TRBJ2-3,CASRAGTSTDTQYF,TGTGCCAGCAGAGCGGGGACTAGCACAGATACGCAGTATTTT
TRBV19,once,13,-,TRBJ1-3,CASSSGSGNTIYF,TGTGCCAGTAGCTCGGGCTCTGGAAACACCATATATTTT
TRBV19,-,13,-,TRBJ2-5,CASSSDIQETQYF,TGTGCCAGTAGTAGTGACATCCAAGAGACCCAGTACTTC
TRBV5-4,-,15,TRBD2,TRBJ2-3,CASSGAGASTDTQYF,TGTGCCAGCAGCGGAGCGGGAGCGAGCACAGATACGCAGTATTTT
TRBV9,-,14,-,TRBJ2-7,CASSLGQGPYEQYF,TGTGCCAGCAGCCTTGGACAAGGACCCTACGAGCAGTACTTC
TRBV28,-,15,-,TRBJ2-7,CASSLGTRSSYGQYF,TGTGCCAGCAGTTTAGGGACCCGGAGCTCCTACGGGCAGTACTTC
TRBV6-1,-,14,-,TRBJ2-7,CASSVSRAPYEQYF,TGTGCCAGCAGTGTTTCGCGGGCTCCCTACGAGCAGTACTTC
TRBV11-1,once,13,-,TRBJ2-7,CASSFIGRAEQYF,TGTGCCAGCAGCTTCATCGGCAGGGCCGAGCAGTACTTC
TRBV18,-,14,TRBD1,TRBJ1-5,CASSTQGAGQPQHF,TGTGCCAGCTCAACACAGGGGGCAGGTCAGCCCCAGCATTTT
TRBV11-1,-,13,-,TRBJ1-2,CASSQSTNDGYTF,TGTGCCAGCAGCCAGAGCACCAACGATGGCTACACCTTC
TRBV2,-,12,-,TRBJ1-2,CASNRDTYGYTF,TGTGCCAGCAACCGGGACACCTATGGCTACACCTTC
TRBV5-1,-,15,TRBD1,TRBJ1-4,CASSFQTGRSEKLFF,TGCGCCAGCAGCTTCCAGACAGGGAGAAGTGAAAAACTGTTTTTT
TRBV28,once,13,-,TRBJ2-1,CASRRLTGHEQFF,TGTGCCAGCAGGAGGTTAACGGGACATGAGCAGTTCTTC
TRBV7-2,-,15,-,TRBJ2-1,CASSLAGLTYNEQFF,TGTGCCAGCAGCTTAGCGGGACTCACCTACAATGAGCAGTTCTTC
TRBV5-4,-,13,-,TRBJ1-2,CASSLDSSYGYTF,TGTGCCAGCAGCTTGGACAGTTCCTATGGCTACACCTTC
TRBV9,-,13,-,TRBJ1-1,CASSVDGSTEAFF,TGTGCCAGCAGCGTAGATGGAAGCACTGAAGCTTTCTTT
TRBV19,-,15,-,TRBJ1-2,CASSSQGNDNYGYTF,TGTGCCAGTAGTTCTCAGGGCAATGATAACTATGGCTACACCTTC
TRBV27,-,16,TRBD1,TRBJ1-1,CASSSQGLLMNTEAFF,TGTGCCAGCAGTTCACAGGGGTTGTTGATGAACACTGAAGCTTTCTTT
TRBV7-8,-,13,-,TRBJ2-1,CASSPRTRNEQFF,TGTGCCAGCAGCCCGAGGACTCGCAATGAGCAGTTCTTC
TRBV18,-,13,TRBD1,TRBJ1-1,CASSPGTGNEAFF,TGTGCCAGCTCACCGGGGACAGGTAATGAAGCTTTCTTT
TRBV29-1,-,11,-,TRBJ2-7,CSVEENYEQYF,TGCAGCGTTGAAGAAAATTACGAGCAGTACTTC
TRBV5-1,once,14,-,TRBJ1-5,CASSFDGINQPQHF,TGCGCCAGCAGCTTCGACGGGATTAATCAGCCCCAGCATTTT
TRBV19,-,14,-,TRBJ1-2,CASSPEGRGHGYTF,TGTGCCAGTAGTCCTGAGGGTAGGGGCCATGGCTACACCTTC
TRBV5-1,-,15,TRBD1,TRBJ1-4,CASSGDRGVNEKLFF,TGCGCCAGCAGCGGGGACAGGGGCGTTAATGAAAAACTGTTTTTT
TRBV6-5,-,13,-,TRBJ1-2,CASRVGHYYGYTF,TGCGCCAGCAGGGTGGGTCATTACTATGGCTACACCTTC
TRBV5-1,-,15,TRBD1,TRBJ1-1,CASSLFGQGGTEAFF,TGCGCCAGCAGCTTGTTCGGACAGGGAGGCACTGAAGCTTTCTTT
TRBV10-2,-,14,TRBD2,TRBJ2-7,CASSRTSGAYEQYF,TGCGCCAGCAGTCGGACTAGCGGCGCCTACGAGCAGTACTTC